Below, 15 T cell receptor beta chains from the same sample are listed, as sequenced in a study of blood T cell repertoires in COVID-19. This table comes from immunoSEQ multiplex PCR, and its TCRdb copy is limited to in-frame clones, with some not included. In the table there are 150,000 to 200,000 clones, around nine tenths of which are singletons. The specimen sequenced was peripheral blood. These receptors were collected from a man younger than 35 with active or convalescent COVID-19.

This clone was seen only once. The rearrangement links TRBV6-2 or TRBV6-3 to TRBJ2-2, with TRBD1 matching 8 bases. The CDR3 extends over 14 amino acids. CDR1 and CDR2 from the germline V gene are MNHEY and SVGEGT. Losses at the gene ends were 0 bases for V and 8 bases for J; bases not matched to a gene: 2. CDR3 DNA sequence: TGTGCCAGCAGTTACTCGACAGGGGCGGGGGAGCTGTTTTTT. Encoded protein: CASSYSTGAGELFF.

The gene calls are TRBV7-8 and TRBJ1-3; D remains unclear. This CDR3 is built from 14 residues. V lost 5 bases to trimming and J lost 9 bases, with 17 bases between them. Per the germline V gene, CDR1 is SGHVS and CDR2 is FQNEAQ. In DNA, the CDR3 is TGTGCCAGCAGCACAGACGCAGTTTCTGGCACCATATATTTT. Its protein is CASSTDAVSGTIYF.

The chain employs TRBV13 and TRBJ2-3; 10 positions match TRBD2. The CDR3 is 17 residues long. J was trimmed by 2 bases and V by 4 bases; bases with no gene match: 9. Germline loops: CDR1 PRHDT, CDR2 FYEKMQ (reference sequence). DNA of the CDR3: TGTGCCAGCAGCTCTTCCGGGACTAGCGTCGACACAGATACGCAGTATTTT. Its translation: CASSSSGTSVDTDTQYF.

The chain is built from TRBV29-1 and TRBJ2-7; 8 bases align to TRBD2. The CDR3 consists of 15 residues. The V and J ends lost 2 bases and 5 bases, in that order; junction bases with no gene match: 11. Germline CDR1 is SQVTM and CDR2 is ANQGSEA. In nucleotides, the CDR3 is TGCAGCGTTGAAAGATCGGGAGGGCCGGTAAACGAGCAGTACTTC. It is translated as CSVERSGGPVNEQYF.

The chain combines TRBV29-1 with TRBJ2-1; D is perhaps TRBD2 (6 bases). Germline loops: CDR1 SQVTM, CDR2 ANQGSEA. The CDR3 covers 16 residues. Trimming shortened V by 4 bases and J by 9 bases, and 25 bases separated the two germline ends. CDR3 sequence reads: CSVVVSGSLLGGEQFF. The CDR3 coding sequence is TGCAGCGTTGTGGTCTCCGGCAGCCTCCTGGGGGGTGAGCAGTTCTTC.

The chain couples TRBV18 to TRBJ2-6; perhaps TRBD1 as D (6 bases). Trimming left V 2 bases short and J 9 bases short, with 11 bases between. The CDR3 is made up of 14 amino acids. Germline loops: CDR1 KGHSH, CDR2 LQKENI. This CDR3 reads CASSPSPGHNVLTF. The CDR3 DNA reads TGTGCCAGCTCACCAAGTCCGGGACACAACGTCCTGACTTTC.

The V gene is TRBV6-5, the J gene TRBJ2-1; maybe TRBD2 (5 bases). Germline V gene lookup returns CDR1 MNHEY and CDR2 SVGAGI. The CDR3 has 14 residues. V was clipped by 7 bases and J by 0 bases, with 10 bases between them. The CDR3 loop reads CASTRRSSYNEQFF. CDR3 sequence (DNA): TGTGCCAGCACGAGGAGGAGCTCCTACAATGAGCAGTTCTTC.

The rearrangement joins TRBV6-2 or TRBV6-3 to TRBJ2-3; a weak D match, TRBD2 (6 bases). In germline, CDR1 is MNHEY, CDR2 SVGEGT. V was clipped by 5 bases and J by 0 bases, with 18 bases between them. The CDR3 loop spans 17 amino acids. The chain's CDR3 is CASSDLGLAPSTDTQYF. The CDR3 DNA reads as TGTGCCAGCAGTGATCTGGGGCTAGCGCCTAGCACAGATACGCAGTATTTT.

V gene TRBV4-1 combines with J gene TRBJ1-2; D not certain. The CDR3 sequence is 15 residues long. V lost 0 bases and J lost 1, with 9 bases in between. Germline V gene sequence: CDR1 MGHRA, CDR2 YSYEKL. CDR3 bases: TGCGCCAGCAGCCAAGAAGAGGGATATAACTATGGCTACACCTTC. This gives the protein CASSQEEGYNYGYTF.

This rearrangement joins TRBV5-1 to TRBJ2-2, with TRBD2 as a possible D gene (5 bases). Germline-derived CDR1 and CDR2 are SGHRS and YFSETQ. The V end lost 5 bases, the J end lost 4 bases, and 12 bases lay between the germline ends. The CDR3 loop spans 14 amino acids. The CDR3 here is CASREARSTGELFF. DNA for the CDR3: TGCGCCAGCAGGGAGGCTAGATCCACCGGGGAGCTGTTTTTT.

This clone was detected only once. The chain recombines TRBV6-5 with TRBJ2-7; the D gene is possibly TRBD1 (7 bases). V was clipped by 11 bases and J by 0 bases, with 14 bases between them. The CDR3 extends over 13 amino acids. CDR1 is MNHEY and CDR2 is SVGAGI in the germline V gene. CDR3 coding DNA: TGTGCCCTAGGAGGGGACAGCTCCTACGAGCAGTACGTC. Translating gives CALGGDSSYEQYV.

This clone appeared once. The CDR3 is CAQLLTDIGQGFINEQYV. CDR3 DNA: TGTGCGCAGCTCCTTACAGATATCGGACAGGGGTTTATCAACGAGCAGTACGTC. The chain is built from TRBV18 and TRBJ2-7; 9 nucleotides agree with TRBD1. Germline CDR1 and CDR2: KGHSH and LQKENI. The CDR3 runs to 18 residues.

The chain links TRBV12-3 or TRBV12-4 to TRBJ1-3; 8 bases are a match to TRBD1. Trimming removed 10 bases from V and 4 bases from J; junction bases left unmatched: 6. The CDR3 contains 13 residues. DNA of the CDR3: TGTGCCACCCTCCGGGACAGGGGAAACACCATATATTTT. This encodes CATLRDRGNTIYF.

This rearrangement joins TRBV27 to TRBJ1-2; 11 nucleotides agree with TRBD1. From germline, CDR1 is MNHEY and CDR2 SMNVEV (reference sequence). The CDR3 is made up of 18 amino acids. The ends lost 5 bases at V and 4 bases at J; junction bases unmatched: 15. CDR3 protein: CASSRRGTGGGRGYGYTF. Written as DNA, the CDR3 is TGTGCCAGCAGTCGAAGAGGGACAGGGGGAGGGAGGGGCTATGGCTACACCTTC.

J is TRBJ2-1 and V is TRBV24-1; TRBD2 matches at 8 bases. The trim removed 4 bases at V and 12 bases at J, leaving 16 bases unmatched. The CDR3 contains 16 residues. Germline loops: CDR1 KGHDR, CDR2 SFDVKD. This chain's CDR3 is CATSEAETGGPGRQFF. Written as DNA, the CDR3 is TGTGCCACCAGTGAGGCGGAAACGGGAGGGCCGGGTCGGCAGTTCTTC.